Listed here are 8 T cell receptor beta chains from one sample, sequenced in a study of tumor-infiltrating lymphocytes in primary liver carcinoma (dated by TCRdb to 2016 to 2017). The data were produced on an Illumina HiSeq 2500. A constant-region primer and ProtoScript II reverse transcriptase were used to reverse-transcribe TCRbeta-specific cDNA from about 0.55 ug total RNA. TCRbeta libraries were built with three nested multiplex PCR rounds, a slightly modified ARM-PCR procedure. Each of the first two PCR rounds ran for approximately 11 cycles and used multiplex TRBV1-TRBV30 forward primers together with a Cbeta reverse primer. TCRdb itself trimmed the public reads at Q25 with fastp, ran MiXCR and retained productive beta chains. Entries are consolidated by CDR3 protein sequence, retaining the most common genes and DNA. This sample lists 300,000 to 400,000 distinct CDR3 sequences; almost 65% were detected once. The ten largest clones capture under 8.5% of the sample.

Blood RNA was extracted from unsorted whole blood with TRIzol reagent; germline DNA came from the DNeasy Blood & Tissue kit. The sequenced sample was peripheral blood. These receptors all stem from a man aged 40-50 years with primary liver carcinoma and hepatitis B virus infection.

With respect to this clonotype: Mismatch with germline at one junction end may stem from a read error. The rearrangement joins TRBV11-2 to TRBJ2-1, with D possibly being TRBD2 (5 bases). CDR1 and CDR2 from the germline V gene are SGHAT and FQNNGV. This CDR3 has 16 amino acids. The CDR3 DNA sequence: TGTGCCAGCAGCTTAGCGGACTCAAGCTCCTGCAATGAGCAGTCCTTC. It is translated as CASSLADSSSCNEQSF. The full variable domain, in which reference TRBV11-2 and TRBJ2-1 provide the parts outside the CDR3, is EAGVAQSPRYKIIEKRQSVAFWCNPISGHATLYWYQQILGQGPKLLIQFQNNGVVDDSQLPKDRFSAERLKGVDSTLKIQPAKLEDSAVYLCASSLADSSSCNEQSFGPGTRLTVL.

V usage is TRBV5-5 and J usage is TRBJ2-5; TRBD1 aligns across 7 bases. Germline-derived CDR1 and CDR2 are SGHKS and YYEKEE (reference sequence). The CDR3 has 14 amino acids. The V gene end was trimmed by 4 bases and the J gene end by 2 bases; junction bases not matched to a gene: 5. The CDR3 is CASSKGQLQETQYF. The CDR3 nucleotides are TGTGCCAGCAGCAAGGGACAGCTGCAAGAGACCCAGTACTTC. Full variable domain (outside the CDR3, taken from reference TRBV5-5 and TRBJ2-5): DAGVTQSPTHLIKTRGQQVTLRCSPISGHKSVSWYQQVLGQGPQFIFQYYEKEERGRGNFPDRFSARQFPNYSSELNVNALLLGDSALYLCASSKGQLQETQYFGPGTRLLVL.

This clonotype has at least ten counts. This rearrangement joins TRBV11-2 to TRBJ2-3; D unclear. The V and J ends lost 0 bases and 6 bases respectively, with 16 bases between them. Per germline, CDR1 SGHAT and CDR2 FQNNGV. The CDR3 spans 16 residues. CDR3 bases: TGTGCCAGCAGCTTAGACCTTCTAGTGGGAACCGATACGCAGTATTTT. This gives the protein CASSLDLLVGTDTQYF.

A remark on this clonotype: A much larger clone is a single base away; this may be a read error. The V gene is TRBV6-2 or TRBV6-3, the J gene TRBJ1-1; D might be TRBD1 (5 bases). The CDR3 sequence is 14 residues long. The germline V gene encodes CDR1 MNHEY and CDR2 SVGEGT. V was clipped by 4 bases and J by 4 bases, with 13 bases between them. The CDR3 sequence: CASSWGGTCTEAFF. The CDR3 DNA is TGTGCCAGCAGTTGGGGAGGGACTTGCACTGAAGCTTTCTTT.

As to this clonotype: This may be a read error, as it is one base from a much larger clone. This sequence joins TRBV6-1 and TRBJ1-2; D uncertain. V lost 8 bases, J lost 13 bases, and 23 bases lay in between. This CDR3 is 13 amino acids long. Germline CDR1 reads MNHNS; CDR2 reads SASEGT. The CDR3, as DNA: TGTGCCAGCGTACGGCAAGCTACGACGGAGCTCACCTTC. Residues: CASVRQATTELTF.

This clonotype appeared once. The V and J genes are TRBV6-2 or TRBV6-3 and TRBJ2-1; no firm D call. The CDR3 has 13 amino acids. Germline CDR1 MNHEY, CDR2 SVGEGT. V lost 2 bases and J 16 bases, leaving 18 bases between the germline ends. This chain's CDR3 is CASSYNGNNEYFF. DNA of the CDR3: TGTGCCAGCAGTTACAATGGAAACAATGAGTACTTCTTC.

This chain uses TRBV7-8 with TRBJ2-3, with D perhaps matching TRBD2 (6 bases). CDR3 length: 14 amino acids. V was shortened by 5 bases and J by 2 bases, with 11 bases between the two germline ends. Germline CDR1 SGHVS, CDR2 FQNEAQ. Written as DNA, the CDR3 is TGTGCCAGCAGCCCCCGGGGGTCCACAGATACGCAGTATTTT. This gives the protein CASSPRGSTDTQYF.

Comment on this clonotype: One end of the junction is discordant with germline, which a read error may explain. This rearrangement joins TRBV11-2 to TRBJ2-7, with D perhaps TRBD1 (6 bases). Germline CDR1 is SGHAT and CDR2 is FQNNGV. CDR3 length equals 14 residues. The CDR3 is CAGSLHQGMGEQYF. CDR3 nucleotide sequence: TGTGCCGGCAGCTTACATCAGGGGATGGGTGAGCAGTACTTC.